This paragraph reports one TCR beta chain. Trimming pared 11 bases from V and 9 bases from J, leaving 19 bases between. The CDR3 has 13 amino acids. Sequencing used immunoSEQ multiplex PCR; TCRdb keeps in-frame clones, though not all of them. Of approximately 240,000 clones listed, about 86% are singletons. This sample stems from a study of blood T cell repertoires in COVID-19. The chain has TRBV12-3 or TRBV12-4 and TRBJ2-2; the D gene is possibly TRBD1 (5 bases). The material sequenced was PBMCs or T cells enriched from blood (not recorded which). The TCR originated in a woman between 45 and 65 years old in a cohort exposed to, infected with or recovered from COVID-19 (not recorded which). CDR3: CASTTSGLRELFF. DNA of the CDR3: TGTGCCTCGACCACTTCAGGGCTAAGGGAGCTGTTTTTT.